This T cell receptor beta chain emerged from a study of T cells expressing NK-cell markers. Germline CDR1 and CDR2: MGHDK and SYGVNS. This CDR3 region has 14 residues. TCRdb processed the 5' RACE reads again and assigns one entry to each CDR3 protein, with no DNA. Recorded here are about 380,000 distinct CDR3 sequences; the top ten clones represent about 5.2%. A word on this clonotype: The antigen remains unidentified.

Study observations and caveats: Six donors had dominant NKG2C+ clonotypes that comprised about 1.0-7.0% of their CD8+ T cells.

This TCR derives from a man aged 18 to 69 in good health. This chain uses TRBV25-1 with TRBJ2-2; as DNA is missing, the TRBD1 call by TCRdb cannot be tested. The sample was blood T cells: a sorted CD56 or NKG2C T cell subset, CD4+ or CD8+ T cells, or bulk PBMC T cells (not recorded which). This chain's CDR3 is CASKVTGATGELFF.